Reported below is one TCR beta chain. The sample comes from a study of blood T cell repertoires in COVID-19. Study information: Sites in the United States, Italy and Spain provided acute and convalescent COVID-19 samples. From T cells, B-cell-depleted T cells, or PBMCs came the material, which was cDNA or gDNA.

In the original analysis: For nucleated cells, counts were estimated from reference gene primer amplification. The method was immunoSEQ multiplex PCR; TCRdb's version includes in-frame clones alone and lacks a portion of them. V, J and clone size derive from that table, while D and trimming were established from the DNA sequence. Of under 200,000 clones in the sample, 88% were seen once. Germline assignment: CDR1 KGHSH and CDR2 LQKENI. V was trimmed by 4 bases and J by 10 bases, leaving 23 bases between them. The CDR3 length is 17 residues. Sequences were obtained from peripheral blood. This sequence originates from a man between 40 and 49 years old with active or convalescent COVID-19. The chain has TRBV18 and TRBJ1-6, with D uncertain. This CDR3 reads CASSRGYGDVGLSPLHF. CDR3 coding DNA: TGTGCCAGCTCACGCGGGTACGGGGATGTAGGATTGTCACCCCTCCACTTT. Full variable domain (rest looked up from reference TRBV18 and TRBJ1-6): NAGVMQNPRHLVRRRGQEARLRCSPMKGHSHVYWYRQLPEEGLKFMVYLQKENIIDESGMPKERFSAEFPKEGPSILRIQQVVRGDSAAYFCASSRGYGDVGLSPLHFGNGTRLTVT.